This record covers a single T cell receptor (beta chain). The data are from a study of blood T cell repertoires in COVID-19. Looking at the study overall: The study drew acute and convalescent COVID-19 samples from the United States, Italy and Spain. PBMCs, B-cell-depleted T cells, or T cells were the source of the cDNA or gDNA that made up the material.

Per the study methods: Amplification of reference gene primers provided the estimated nucleated cell counts. Measured with immunoSEQ multiplex PCR; TCRdb has only the in-frame clones, and not every one. V and J calls and clone size are as listed in that table; D and trimming were resolved from the DNA. The sample shows roughly 150,000 clones, approximately 84% of them seen only once. From germline, CDR1 is GTSNPN and CDR2 SVGIG (reference sequence). CDR3 length equals 13 residues. V was trimmed by 4 bases and J by 5 bases, leaving 11 bases between them. V and J are TRBV30 and TRBJ2-2, with D possibly being TRBD1 (6 bases). Source material: peripheral blood. This receptor was identified in a human donor in a cohort sampled during active COVID-19. For the CDR3, the DNA is TGTGCCTGGACAGGGGATGGGACCGGGGAGCTGTTTTTT. Residues: CAWTGDGTGELFF.